The text below deals with one T cell receptor (beta chain). These data come from a study of T cells in Graves' hyperthyroidism and ophthalmopathy. Template material for amplifying TCR beta CDR3 regions consisted of RNA transcripts. Researchers ran a first-round RT-PCR on the TCR CDR3 using the HTBI primer set. MiXCR, run by TCRdb on the multiplex PCR reads, gives a single entry per CDR3 protein. Of about 560,000 distinct CDR3 sequences in the sample, approximately 16% are singletons; the top ten hold roughly 18%. The germline gives CDR1 SEHNR, CDR2 FQNEAQ (reference sequence). The CDR3 spans 14 residues. V was pared by 5 bases and J by 6 bases, with 15 bases between.

This sequence joins TRBV7-9 and TRBJ2-3; perhaps TRBD2 as D (6 bases). The origin of this receptor is a woman between 18 and 30 years old with Graves' hyperthyroidism. Specimen: blood. The CDR3 loop is CASSASRDWDTQYF. In DNA, the CDR3 is TGTGCCAGCAGCGCAAGCCGGGACTGGGATACGCAGTATTTT.